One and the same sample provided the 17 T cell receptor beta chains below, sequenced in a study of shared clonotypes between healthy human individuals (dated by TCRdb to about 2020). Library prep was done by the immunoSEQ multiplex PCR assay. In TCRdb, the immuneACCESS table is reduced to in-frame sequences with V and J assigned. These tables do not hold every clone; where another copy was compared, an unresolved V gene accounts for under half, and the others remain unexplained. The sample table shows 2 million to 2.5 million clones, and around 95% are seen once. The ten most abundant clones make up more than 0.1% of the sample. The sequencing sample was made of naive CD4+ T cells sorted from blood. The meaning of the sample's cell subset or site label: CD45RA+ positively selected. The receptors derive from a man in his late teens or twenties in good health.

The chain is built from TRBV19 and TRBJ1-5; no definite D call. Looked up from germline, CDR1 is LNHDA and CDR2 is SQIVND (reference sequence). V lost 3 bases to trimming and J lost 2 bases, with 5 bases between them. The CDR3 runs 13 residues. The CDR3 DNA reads TGTGCCAGTAGTATCAAGGGCAATCAGCCCCAGCATTTT. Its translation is CASSIKGNQPQHF.

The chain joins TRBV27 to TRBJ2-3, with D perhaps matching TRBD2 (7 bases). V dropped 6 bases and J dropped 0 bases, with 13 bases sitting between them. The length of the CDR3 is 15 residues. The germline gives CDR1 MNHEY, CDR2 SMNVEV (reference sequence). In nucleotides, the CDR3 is TGTGCCAGCAGGATGGGGGGGCTCAGCACAGATACGCAGTATTTT. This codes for CASRMGGLSTDTQYF.

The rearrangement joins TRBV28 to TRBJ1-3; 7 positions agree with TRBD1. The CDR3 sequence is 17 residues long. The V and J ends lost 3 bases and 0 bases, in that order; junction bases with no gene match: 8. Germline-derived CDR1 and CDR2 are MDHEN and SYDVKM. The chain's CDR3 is CASSLGQGDFSGNTIYF. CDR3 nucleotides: TGTGCCAGCAGTTTGGGCCAGGGGGATTTCTCTGGAAACACCATATATTTT.

CDR3: CASSPAPKNQPQHF. CDR3 in DNA: TGCGCCAGCAGCCCGGCCCCGAAAAATCAGCCCCAGCATTTT. J is TRBJ1-5 and V is TRBV5-1; D is uncertain. The germline V gene has CDR1 SGHRS and CDR2 YFSETQ. The CDR3 is 14 amino acids. V was cut by 4 bases and J by 4 bases, with 12 bases left in between.

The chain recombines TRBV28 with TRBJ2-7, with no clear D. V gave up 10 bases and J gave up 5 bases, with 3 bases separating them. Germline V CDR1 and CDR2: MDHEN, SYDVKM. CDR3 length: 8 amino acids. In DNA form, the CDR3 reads TGTGCCACCCACGAGCAGTACTTC. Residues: CATHEQYF.

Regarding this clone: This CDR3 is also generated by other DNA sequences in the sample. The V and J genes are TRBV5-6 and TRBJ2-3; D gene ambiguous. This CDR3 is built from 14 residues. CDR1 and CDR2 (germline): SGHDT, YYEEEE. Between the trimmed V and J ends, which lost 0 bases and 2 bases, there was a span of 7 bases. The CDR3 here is CASSLGLYTDTQYF. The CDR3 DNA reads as TGTGCCAGCAGCTTGGGACTCTACACAGATACGCAGTATTTT.

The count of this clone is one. DNA of the CDR3: TGTGCCAGCAGCTTTCGACAGGTGGCCTCCGGGGAGCTGTTTTTT. Encoded protein: CASSFRQVASGELFF. The V gene is TRBV7-2, the J gene TRBJ2-2; D possibly corresponds to TRBD1 (6 bases). This CDR3 is built from 15 residues. Germline loops: CDR1 SGHTA, CDR2 FQGNSA. Trimming left V 3 bases short and J 6 bases short, with 14 bases between. Full variable domain (rest looked up from reference TRBV7-2 and TRBJ2-2): GAGVSQSPSNKVTEKGKDVELRCDPISGHTALYWYRQSLGQGLEFLIYFQGNSAPDKSGLPSDRFSAERTGGSVSTLTIQRTQQEDSAVYLCASSFRQVASGELFFGEGSRLTVL.

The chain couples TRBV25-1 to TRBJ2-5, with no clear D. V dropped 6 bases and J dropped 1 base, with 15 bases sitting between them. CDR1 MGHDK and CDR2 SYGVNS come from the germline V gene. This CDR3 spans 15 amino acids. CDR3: CASSPLSAAQETQYF. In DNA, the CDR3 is TGTGCCAGCAGCCCTTTGTCGGCTGCCCAAGAGACCCAGTACTTC.

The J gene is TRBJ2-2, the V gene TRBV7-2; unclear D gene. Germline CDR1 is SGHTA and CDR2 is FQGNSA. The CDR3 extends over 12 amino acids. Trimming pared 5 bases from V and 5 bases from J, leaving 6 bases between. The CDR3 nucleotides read TGTGCCAGCAGCCTCCAGACCGGGGAGCTGTTTTTT. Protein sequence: CASSLQTGELFF.

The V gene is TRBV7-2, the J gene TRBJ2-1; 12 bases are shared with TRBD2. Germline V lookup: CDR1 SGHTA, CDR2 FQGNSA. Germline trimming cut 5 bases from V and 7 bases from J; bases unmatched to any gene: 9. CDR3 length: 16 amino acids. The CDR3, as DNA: TGTGCCAGCAGCCAGGACTCTAGCGGGGGGGCGAATGAGCAGTTCTTC. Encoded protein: CASSQDSSGGANEQFF.

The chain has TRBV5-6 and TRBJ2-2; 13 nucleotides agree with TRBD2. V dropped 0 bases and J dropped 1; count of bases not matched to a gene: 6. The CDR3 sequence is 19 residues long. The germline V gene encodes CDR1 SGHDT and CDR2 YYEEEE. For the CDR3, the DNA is TGTGCCAGCAGCTTGGCCAGACTAGCGGGGGGTCTGAACACCGGGGAGCTGTTTTTT. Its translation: CASSLARLAGGLNTGELFF.

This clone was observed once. The CDR3 DNA follows: TGTGCCAGCAGTATGAAGGTCGCAGATACGCAGTATTTT. It specifies CASSMKVADTQYF. The chain combines TRBV2 with TRBJ2-3, with D uncertain. Germline values: CDR1 SNHLY, CDR2 FYNNEI. This CDR3 contains 13 residues. Trimming cost V 5 bases and J 4 bases, with 10 bases left between them.

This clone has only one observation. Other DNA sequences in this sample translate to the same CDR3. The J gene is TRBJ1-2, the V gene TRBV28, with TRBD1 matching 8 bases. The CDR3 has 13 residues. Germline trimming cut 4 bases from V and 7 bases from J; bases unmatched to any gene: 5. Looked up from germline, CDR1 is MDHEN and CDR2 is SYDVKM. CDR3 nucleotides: TGTGCCAGCAGTTCCGGACAGGGTGGTGGCTACACCTTC. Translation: CASSSGQGGGYTF.

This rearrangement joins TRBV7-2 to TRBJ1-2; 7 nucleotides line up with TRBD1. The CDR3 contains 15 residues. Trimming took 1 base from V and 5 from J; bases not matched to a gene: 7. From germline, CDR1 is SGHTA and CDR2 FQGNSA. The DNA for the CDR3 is TGTGCCAGCAGCTTAGACTCCGGGACAGCTTATGGCTACACCTTC. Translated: CASSLDSGTAYGYTF. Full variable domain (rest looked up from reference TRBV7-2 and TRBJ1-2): GAGVSQSPSNKVTEKGKDVELRCDPISGHTALYWYRQSLGQGLEFLIYFQGNSAPDKSGLPSDRFSAERTGGSVSTLTIQRTQQEDSAVYLCASSLDSGTAYGYTFGSGTRLTVV.

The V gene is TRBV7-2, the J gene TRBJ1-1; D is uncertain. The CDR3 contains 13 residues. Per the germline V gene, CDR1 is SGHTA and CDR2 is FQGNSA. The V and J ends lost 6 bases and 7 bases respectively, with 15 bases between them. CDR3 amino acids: CASRQVGTSEAFF. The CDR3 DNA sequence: TGTGCCAGCAGACAAGTGGGAACGAGTGAAGCTTTCTTT. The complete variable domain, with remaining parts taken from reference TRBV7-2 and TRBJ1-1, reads GAGVSQSPSNKVTEKGKDVELRCDPISGHTALYWYRQSLGQGLEFLIYFQGNSAPDKSGLPSDRFSAERTGGSVSTLTIQRTQQEDSAVYLCASRQVGTSEAFFGQGTRLTVV.

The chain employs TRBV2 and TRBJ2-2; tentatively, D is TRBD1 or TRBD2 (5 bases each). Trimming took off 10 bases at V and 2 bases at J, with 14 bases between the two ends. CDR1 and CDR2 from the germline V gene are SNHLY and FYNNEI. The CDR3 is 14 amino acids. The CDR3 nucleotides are TGTGCCACCTCCCAGGGAGCAAACACCGGGGAGCTGTTTTTT. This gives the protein CATSQGANTGELFF.

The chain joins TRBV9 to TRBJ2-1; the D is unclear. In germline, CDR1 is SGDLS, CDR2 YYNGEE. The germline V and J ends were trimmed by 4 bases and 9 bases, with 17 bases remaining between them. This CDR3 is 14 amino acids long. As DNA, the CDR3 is TGTGCCAGCAGCCCAAGGGTCGCGGACGGTGAGCAGTTCTTC. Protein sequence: CASSPRVADGEQFF.